These T cell receptor beta chains were read from a single sample in a study of cytomegalovirus exposure and HLA in healthy donors. Profiling relied on immunoSEQ multiplex PCR, and the TCRdb table lists in-frame clones only, not all of them. The sample yields about 190,000 clones, approximately 88% seen once. Material for sequencing was PBMCs. These receptors all come from a woman aged 50 to 60 in good health and CMV-seropositive. Each CDR3 is given with its conserved first and last residue. The D gene is left open where the match is weak. Size values are once, few and many counts, or a class for expanded clones, and some rows have none.

clone size,V gene,D gene,J gene,CDR3 DNA,CDR3 protein
-,TRBV25-1,TRBD1,TRBJ1-2,TGTGCCAGCAGTGACACTCCTTCGGGGCGGACAGGGGTTGGCTACACCTTC,CASSDTPSGRTGVGYTF
-,TRBV7-9,-,TRBJ2-7,TGTGCCAGCAGCGCTAGGGGAGGGGGTTCCTACGAGCAGTACTTC,CASSARGGGSYEQYF
-,TRBV19,-,TRBJ2-3,TGTGCCAGTAGGGACTCAGGCGATACGCAGTATTTT,CASRDSGDTQYF
-,TRBV27,TRBD1,TRBJ1-6,TGTGCCAGCAGTTGGGACAGCCTTAATTCACCCCTCCACTTT,CASSWDSLNSPLHF
-,TRBV6-6,-,TRBJ1-2,TGTGCCAGCAGACTTGACACTCCAGCTAACTATGGCTACACCTTC,CASRLDTPANYGYTF
-,TRBV4-1,TRBD2,TRBJ2-7,TGCGCCAGCAGCCAAGACGGGACTAGCAGCTACGAGCAGTACTTC,CASSQDGTSSYEQYF
-,TRBV4-3,TRBD1,TRBJ1-2,TGCGCCAGCAGCTCGGACAGGGGTGGCGGCTACACCTTC,CASSSDRGGGYTF
-,TRBV4-3,-,TRBJ2-3,TGCGCCAGCAGCCAAGATCCGGTCCGGGTAGATACGCAGTATTTT,CASSQDPVRVDTQYF
-,TRBV10-3,TRBD1,TRBJ1-1,TGTGCCAGCAGACCCGGGACAGCCCTGAACACTGAAGCTTTCTTT,CASRPGTALNTEAFF
-,TRBV19,-,TRBJ2-3,TGTGCCACTTCGGGTAACTTAGGCACAGATACGCAGTATTTT,CATSGNLGTDTQYF
-,TRBV2,TRBD1,TRBJ2-7,TGTGCCAGCACCCCGGGACAGGGGGCGCTTGGGGAGCAGTACTTC,CASTPGQGALGEQYF
-,TRBV6-5,-,TRBJ1-4,TGTGCCAGCAGTTACGAGGCAGCTAATGAAAAACTGTTTTTT,CASSYEAANEKLFF
-,TRBV5-4,-,TRBJ1-6,TGCGCCAGCAGCCAAGATAGAGGATCACCCCTCCACTTT,CASSQDRGSPLHF
-,TRBV5-1,-,TRBJ2-7,TGCGCCAGCAGCGCGGGACCTGACTCCTACGAGCAGTACTTC,CASSAGPDSYEQYF
-,TRBV6-6,TRBD2,TRBJ2-5,TGTGCCAGCAGTCAAAGACTAGCGGGGAATGGAGAGCAGTACTTC,CASSQRLAGNGEQYF
-,TRBV5-4,TRBD1,TRBJ2-5,TGTGCCAGCAGCCAAACCACAGGGGGCGGAGAGACCCAGTACTTC,CASSQTTGGGETQYF
-,TRBV5-1,-,TRBJ2-7,TGCGCCAGCAGCCCGCAGGTTAGCTCCTACGAGCAGTACTTC,CASSPQVSSYEQYF
-,TRBV20-1,-,TRBJ2-5,TGCAGTGTAATTTCAGAGACCCAGTACTTC,CSVISETQYF
-,TRBV2,TRBD1,TRBJ2-1,TGTGCCAGCAGAGGGGGACAGGGAGGGAAGGGTGAGCAGTTCTTC,CASRGGQGGKGEQFF
-,TRBV29-1,-,TRBJ2-7,TGCAGCGTTGAGGCAGGGGACTCCTACGAGCAGTACTTC,CSVEAGDSYEQYF
few,TRBV5-1,-,TRBJ1-4,TGCGCCAGCAGTTCGGGGCGGGGTAATGAAAAACTGTTTTTT,CASSSGRGNEKLFF
-,TRBV6-1,-,TRBJ2-7,TGTGCCAGCAGTGAACTAGGTAGCGGAAAGCGATACGAGCAGTACTTC,CASSELGSGKRYEQYF
few,TRBV4-1,TRBD1,TRBJ2-6,TGCGCCAGCAGCCAAGACTGGACAGGGCACGCCGGGACTTTC,CASSQDWTGHAGTF
-,TRBV11-1,TRBD1,TRBJ2-3,TGTGCCAGCAGCCCCCCGGGACAGGGGACCTATACGCAGTATTTT,CASSPPGQGTYTQYF
few,TRBV9,-,TRBJ2-3,TGTGCCAGCAGCGCGTCCTTACAAAATACGCAGTATTTT,CASSASLQNTQYF
-,TRBV9,TRBD2,TRBJ2-1,TGTGCCAGCAGCGGGACTAGTGGCTACAATGAGCAGTTCTTC,CASSGTSGYNEQFF
-,TRBV12-5,TRBD1,TRBJ1-6,TGTGCTAGTGGTCGAGGACAGGGTGAAAATTCACCCCTCCACTTT,CASGRGQGENSPLHF
-,TRBV4-2,-,TRBJ2-2,TGTGCCAGCAGCCAAGGACAGGCCCACGCGAACACCGGGGAGCTGTTTTTT,CASSQGQAHANTGELFF
-,TRBV29-1,-,TRBJ1-2,TGCAGCGTTGAAGTGACGACAGCAGCTAACTATGGCTACACCTTC,CSVEVTTAANYGYTF
few,TRBV13,TRBD2,TRBJ2-3,TGTGCCAGCAGCCCGAGACTAGCGGGGGGGTATTCAGATACGCAGTATTTT,CASSPRLAGGYSDTQYF
-,TRBV11-2,-,TRBJ1-2,TGTGCCAGCAGCTCACCCCCGGAGCCGGTCCGGGGCTACACCTTC,CASSSPPEPVRGYTF
-,TRBV5-1,-,TRBJ2-3,TGCGCCAGCAGCTTGGGTCCCAGCGGGACAGATACGCAGTATTTT,CASSLGPSGTDTQYF
-,TRBV11-2,TRBD1,TRBJ2-7,TGTGCCAGCAGCTTGATGTTGCTGAGACAGGGGGCAGAGGAGCAGTACTTC,CASSLMLLRQGAEEQYF
-,TRBV6-5,-,TRBJ1-6,TGTGCCAGCAGTCGGTATAATTCACCCCTCCACTTT,CASSRYNSPLHF
-,TRBV18,TRBD1,TRBJ2-2,TGTGCCAGCTCACCTGGACAGGGGGCGAGCGGGGAGCTGTTTTTT,CASSPGQGASGELFF
-,TRBV30,-,TRBJ1-1,TGTGCCTGGACCCCCGGGGGGGGCACTGAAGCTTTCTTT,CAWTPGGGTEAFF
once,TRBV5-4,TRBD1,TRBJ2-3,TGTGCCAGCAGCAACCCGGACAGGGCGGTGAGCACAGATACGCAGTATTTT,CASSNPDRAVSTDTQYF
-,TRBV6-1,TRBD2,TRBJ2-5,TGTGCCAGCAGGTCTAGCGGGGCCAGGGAGACCCAGTACTTC,CASRSSGARETQYF
-,TRBV4-3,-,TRBJ2-2,TGCGCCAGCAGCCAAGAGGGTCCAGGGACCGGGGAGCTGTTTTTT,CASSQEGPGTGELFF
-,TRBV25-1,TRBD1,TRBJ2-1,TGTGCCAGCAGTGAACCCACCCTCGACAGGGGGTCCTACAATGAGCAGTTCTTC,CASSEPTLDRGSYNEQFF
-,TRBV28,-,TRBJ2-7,TGTGCCACCCTAGCGACAGGGAAAGTCAACGAGCAGTACTTC,CATLATGKVNEQYF
-,TRBV14,-,TRBJ2-3,TGTGCCAGCAGCCAAGATCGGCTAGCGGATACGCAGTATTTT,CASSQDRLADTQYF
-,TRBV11-1,TRBD1,TRBJ2-2,TGTGCCAGCAGCCATATCAGGACAGGGACGAACACCGGGGAGCTGTTTTTT,CASSHIRTGTNTGELFF
-,TRBV19,TRBD1,TRBJ2-1,TGTGCCAGTAGTTTCGACAGGGGGCCCATCAATGAGCAGTTCTTC,CASSFDRGPINEQFF
-,TRBV11-2,TRBD1,TRBJ2-5,TGTGCCAGCAGCTTAGCTCCGGGACAGGGGGCGCAGACCCAGTACTTC,CASSLAPGQGAQTQYF
-,TRBV15,-,TRBJ1-6,TGTGCCACCAGCAGAGTGATATGGAGTCACCTCCACTTT,CATSRVIWSHLHF
-,TRBV27,-,TRBJ2-1,TGTGCCAGCAACAACAGGGCTGGGAATGAGCAGTTCTTC,CASNNRAGNEQFF
-,TRBV7-2,TRBD1,TRBJ1-2,TGTGCCAGCAGCTTAGGCCGACAGGGGGCACATGGCTACACCTTC,CASSLGRQGAHGYTF
-,TRBV28,-,TRBJ1-2,TGTGCCAGCAGTTTAGCTAATTATGGCTACACCTTC,CASSLANYGYTF
-,TRBV27,-,TRBJ2-7,TGTGCCAGCCGAGACGGGGGACAGTACGAGCAGTACTTC,CASRDGGQYEQYF
-,TRBV6-6,-,TRBJ2-3,TGTGCCAGCAGTTCCCCGGGGTCGCCTAGCACAGATACGCAGTATTTT,CASSSPGSPSTDTQYF
-,TRBV6-5,-,TRBJ1-3,TGTGCCAGCAGCCAGGACAGCCGGGCTGGAAACACCATATATTTT,CASSQDSRAGNTIYF
-,TRBV23-1,TRBD2,TRBJ2-1,TGCGCCAGCCCGACTCCGGCGGGGACTACCTACAATGAGCAGTTCTTC,CASPTPAGTTYNEQFF
-,TRBV5-6,TRBD1,TRBJ2-3,TGTGCCAGCAGCGCGGACAGGGTAACAGATACGCAGTATTTT,CASSADRVTDTQYF
-,TRBV4-1,TRBD2,TRBJ2-1,TGCGCCAGCAGCCAGGACAGATTAATAGCGGGGGGCCCGAATGAGCAGTTCTTC,CASSQDRLIAGGPNEQFF